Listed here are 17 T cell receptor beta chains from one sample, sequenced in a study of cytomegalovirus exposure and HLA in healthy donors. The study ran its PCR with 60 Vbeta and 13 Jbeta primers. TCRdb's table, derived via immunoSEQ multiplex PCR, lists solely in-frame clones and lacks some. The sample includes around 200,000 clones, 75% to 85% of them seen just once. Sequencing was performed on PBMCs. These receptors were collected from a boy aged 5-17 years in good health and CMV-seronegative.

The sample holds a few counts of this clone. CDR3: CASMRDSFTKQPQHF. The DNA for the CDR3 is TGTGCCAGTATGAGGGACAGCTTTACAAAGCAGCCCCAGCATTTT. The chain employs TRBV19 and TRBJ1-5; 7 positions agree with TRBD1. The V gene end was trimmed by 7 bases and the J gene end by 7 bases; junction bases not matched to a gene: 13. This CDR3 comprises 15 residues. Germline V CDR1 and CDR2: LNHDA, SQIVND (reference sequence).

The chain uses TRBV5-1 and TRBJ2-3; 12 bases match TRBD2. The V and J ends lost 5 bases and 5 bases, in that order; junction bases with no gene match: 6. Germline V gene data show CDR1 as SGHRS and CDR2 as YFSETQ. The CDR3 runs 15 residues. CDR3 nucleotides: TGCGCCAGCAGTTCCCTAGCGGGAGGGGGAGATACGCAGTATTTT. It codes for CASSSLAGGGDTQYF.

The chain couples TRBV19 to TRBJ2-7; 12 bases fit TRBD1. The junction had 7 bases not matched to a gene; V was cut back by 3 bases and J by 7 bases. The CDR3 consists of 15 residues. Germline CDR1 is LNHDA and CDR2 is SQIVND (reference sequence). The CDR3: CASSMRGQGAREQYF. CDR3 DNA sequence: TGTGCCAGTAGTATGAGGGGACAGGGGGCGAGGGAGCAGTACTTC.

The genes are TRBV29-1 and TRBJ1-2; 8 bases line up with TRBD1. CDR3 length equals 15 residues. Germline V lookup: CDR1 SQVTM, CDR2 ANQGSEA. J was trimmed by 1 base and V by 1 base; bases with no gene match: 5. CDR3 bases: TGCAGCGTTGAAGTAGGAACAGGGGGTAACTATGGCTACACCTTC. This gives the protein CSVEVGTGGNYGYTF.

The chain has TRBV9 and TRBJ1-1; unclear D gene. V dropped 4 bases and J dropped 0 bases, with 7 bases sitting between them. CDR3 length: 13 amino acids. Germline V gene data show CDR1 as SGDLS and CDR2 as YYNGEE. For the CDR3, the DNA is TGTGCCAGCAGCTACACAGTGAACACTGAAGCTTTCTTT. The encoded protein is CASSYTVNTEAFF.

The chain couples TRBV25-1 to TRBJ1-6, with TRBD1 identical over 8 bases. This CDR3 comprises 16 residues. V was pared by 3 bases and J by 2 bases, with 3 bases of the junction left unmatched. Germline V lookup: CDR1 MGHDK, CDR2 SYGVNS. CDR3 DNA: TGTGCCAGCAGTGATCCGACAGGGGCCTATAATTCACCCCTCCACTTT. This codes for CASSDPTGAYNSPLHF.

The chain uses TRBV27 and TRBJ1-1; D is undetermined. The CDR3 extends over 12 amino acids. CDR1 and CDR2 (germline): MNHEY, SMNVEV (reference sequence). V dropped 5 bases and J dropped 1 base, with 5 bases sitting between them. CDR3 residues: CASSPGNTEAFF. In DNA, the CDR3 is TGTGCCAGCAGTCCAGGGAACACTGAAGCTTTCTTT.

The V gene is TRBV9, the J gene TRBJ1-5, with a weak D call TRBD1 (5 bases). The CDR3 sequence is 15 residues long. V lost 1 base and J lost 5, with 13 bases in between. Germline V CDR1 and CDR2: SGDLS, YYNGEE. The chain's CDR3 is CASSVSGDDDQPQHF. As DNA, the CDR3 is TGTGCCAGCAGCGTATCGGGGGATGATGATCAGCCCCAGCATTTT.

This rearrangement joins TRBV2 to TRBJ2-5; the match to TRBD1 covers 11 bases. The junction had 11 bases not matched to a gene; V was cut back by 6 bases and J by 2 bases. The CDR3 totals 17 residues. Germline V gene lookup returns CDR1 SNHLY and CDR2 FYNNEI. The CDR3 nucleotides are TGTGCCAGCAGGGGTTCTACGGGGACAGGGGGACAAGAGACCCAGTACTTC. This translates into CASRGSTGTGGQETQYF.

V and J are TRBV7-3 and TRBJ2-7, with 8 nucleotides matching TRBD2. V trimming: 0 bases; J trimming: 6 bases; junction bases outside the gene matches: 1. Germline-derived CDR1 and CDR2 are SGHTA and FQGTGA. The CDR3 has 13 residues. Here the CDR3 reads CASSLTAGGEQYF. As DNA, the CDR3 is TGTGCCAGCAGCTTAACTGCGGGGGGCGAGCAGTACTTC.

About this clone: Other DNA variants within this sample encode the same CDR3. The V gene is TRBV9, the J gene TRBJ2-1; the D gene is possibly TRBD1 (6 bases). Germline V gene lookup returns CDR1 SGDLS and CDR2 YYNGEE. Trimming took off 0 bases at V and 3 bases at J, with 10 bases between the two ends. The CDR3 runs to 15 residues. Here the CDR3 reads CASSVEDSSYNEQFF. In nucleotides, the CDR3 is TGTGCCAGCAGCGTAGAGGACAGCAGCTACAATGAGCAGTTCTTC.

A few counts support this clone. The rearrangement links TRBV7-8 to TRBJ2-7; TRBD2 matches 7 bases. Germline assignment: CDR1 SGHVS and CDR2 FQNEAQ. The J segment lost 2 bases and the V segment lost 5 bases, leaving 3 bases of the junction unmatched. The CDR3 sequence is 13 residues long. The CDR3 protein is CASSHGRTYEQYF. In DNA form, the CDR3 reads TGTGCCAGCAGCCACGGGAGGACCTACGAGCAGTACTTC.

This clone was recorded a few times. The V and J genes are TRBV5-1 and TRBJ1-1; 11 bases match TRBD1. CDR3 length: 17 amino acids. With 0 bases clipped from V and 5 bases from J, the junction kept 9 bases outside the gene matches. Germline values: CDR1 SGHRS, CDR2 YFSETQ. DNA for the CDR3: TGCGCCAGCAGCTTGGATTGGACAGGGGGCGGCGGAACTGAAGCTTTCTTT. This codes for CASSLDWTGGGGTEAFF.

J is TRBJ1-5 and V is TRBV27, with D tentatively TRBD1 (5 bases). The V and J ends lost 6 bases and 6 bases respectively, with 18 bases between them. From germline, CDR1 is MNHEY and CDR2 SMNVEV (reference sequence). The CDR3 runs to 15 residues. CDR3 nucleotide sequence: TGTGCCAGCAGCCGTGGGGGGGATCGAAGTCAGCCCCAGCATTTT. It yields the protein CASSRGGDRSQPQHF.

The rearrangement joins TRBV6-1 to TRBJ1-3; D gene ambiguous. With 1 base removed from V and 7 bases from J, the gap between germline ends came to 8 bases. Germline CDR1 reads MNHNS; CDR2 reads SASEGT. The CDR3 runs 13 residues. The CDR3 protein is CASSEVGRNTIYF. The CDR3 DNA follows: TGTGCCAGCAGTGAAGTCGGGAGGAACACCATATATTTT.

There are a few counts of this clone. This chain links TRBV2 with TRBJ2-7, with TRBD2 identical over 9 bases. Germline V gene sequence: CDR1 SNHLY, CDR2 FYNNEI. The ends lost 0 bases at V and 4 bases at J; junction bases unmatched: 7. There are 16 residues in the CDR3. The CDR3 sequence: CASSEARPSGIYEQYF. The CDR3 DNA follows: TGTGCCAGCAGTGAAGCGAGGCCTAGCGGGATATACGAGCAGTACTTC. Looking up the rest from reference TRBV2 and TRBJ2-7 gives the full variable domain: EPEVTQTPSHQVTQMGQEVILRCVPISNHLYFYWYRQILGQKVEFLVSFYNNEISEKSEIFDDQFSVERPDGSNFTLKIRSTKLEDSAMYFCASSEARPSGIYEQYFGPGTRLTVT.

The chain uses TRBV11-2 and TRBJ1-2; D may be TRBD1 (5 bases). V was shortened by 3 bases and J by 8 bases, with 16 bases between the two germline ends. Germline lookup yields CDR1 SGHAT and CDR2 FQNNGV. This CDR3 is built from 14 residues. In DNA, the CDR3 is TGTGCCAGCAGCTTCAGCAGCAGGGCTTGGGGCTACACCTTC. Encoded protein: CASSFSSRAWGYTF.